The clone carrying this T cell receptor beta chain was picked up many times. Germline-derived CDR1 and CDR2 are SGHTA and FQGNSA. This CDR3 region has 17 residues. Trimming took off 1 base at V and 1 base at J, with 16 bases between the two ends. Amplification yielded TCR beta CDR3 regions, with RNA transcripts as the source. With the HTBI primer set, the TCR CDR3 went through a first round of RT-PCR. TCRdb fed the multiplex PCR reads into MiXCR, producing one record per CDR3 protein. This sample has approximately 600,000 distinct CDR3 sequences, with around 21% found just once. This specimen belongs to a study of T cells in Graves' hyperthyroidism and ophthalmopathy.

The chain has TRBV7-2 and TRBJ1-1; D not resolved. The receptor was derived from a man aged 25-40 years with Graves' ophthalmopathy. The sample consisted of blood. The CDR3 is CASSLGGGIAKNTEAFF. The CDR3 DNA is TGTGCCAGCAGCTTAGGTGGTGGGATCGCCAAGAACACTGAAGCTTTCTTT.